One and the same sample provided the 3 T cell receptor beta chains below, sequenced in a study of OX40 agonist ivuxolimab in advanced cancers. Repertoires were generated with immunoSEQ multiplex PCR, while TCRdb's copy carries only in-frame clones and drops some. The table lists around 150,000 clones, just over 90% of them singletons. Source: CD4+ or CD8+ T cells sorted from blood, taken in a trial of the OX40 agonist ivuxolimab. These receptors were obtained from an adult with an advanced solid tumor such as melanoma, head and neck, liver or kidney cancer.

The V and J genes are TRBV5-4 and TRBJ1-2; D is ambiguous. The CDR3 totals 14 residues. V was trimmed by 4 bases and J by 6 bases, leaving 16 bases between them. The germline gives CDR1 SGHNT, CDR2 YYREEE (reference sequence). The CDR3 is CASSPRFTQDGYTF. The CDR3 bases are TGTGCCAGCAGCCCTAGGTTCACACAAGATGGCTACACCTTC.

V usage is TRBV6-5 and J usage is TRBJ2-1, with a possible D match to TRBD1 (6 bases). Trimming took 3 bases from V and 6 from J, leaving 15 bases between them. This CDR3 has 15 residues. Germline V gene sequence: CDR1 MNHEY, CDR2 SVGAGI. The CDR3 protein is CASSYAGTRLNEQFF. The CDR3 DNA is TGTGCCAGCAGTTATGCCGGGACACGACTCAATGAGCAGTTCTTC.

The rearrangement joins TRBV9 to TRBJ1-1; TRBD1 is a possible D gene (6 bases). The germline V and J ends were trimmed by 0 bases and 5 bases, with 14 bases remaining between them. The CDR3 length is 15 residues. CDR1 is SGDLS, CDR2 YYNGEE, per germline. CDR3 coding DNA: TGTGCCAGCAGCGTAGATGGGGGGCGCGGTACTGAAGCTTTCTTT. It encodes CASSVDGGRGTEAFF.